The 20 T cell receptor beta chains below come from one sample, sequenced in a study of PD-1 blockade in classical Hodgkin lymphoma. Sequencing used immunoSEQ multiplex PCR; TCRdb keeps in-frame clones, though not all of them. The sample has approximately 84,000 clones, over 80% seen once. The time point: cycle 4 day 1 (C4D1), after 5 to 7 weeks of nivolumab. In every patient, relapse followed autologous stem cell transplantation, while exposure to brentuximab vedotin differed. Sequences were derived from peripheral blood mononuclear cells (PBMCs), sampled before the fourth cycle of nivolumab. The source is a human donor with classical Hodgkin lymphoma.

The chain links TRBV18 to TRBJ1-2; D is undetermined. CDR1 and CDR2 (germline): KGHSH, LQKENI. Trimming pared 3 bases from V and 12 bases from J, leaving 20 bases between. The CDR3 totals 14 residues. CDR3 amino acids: CASSPDPGRYPHTF. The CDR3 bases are TGTGCCAGCTCACCCGACCCCGGGAGATATCCACACACCTTC. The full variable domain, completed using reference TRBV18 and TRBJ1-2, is NAGVMQNPRHLVRRRGQEARLRCSPMKGHSHVYWYRQLPEEGLKFMVYLQKENIIDESGMPKERFSAEFPKEGPSILRIQQVVRGDSAAYFCASSPDPGRYPHTFGSGTRLTVV.

CDR3 protein: CASSYSTGGIYEQYF. Here the CDR3 DNA reads TGTGCCAGCAGTTACTCGACAGGGGGGATCTACGAGCAGTACTTC. The V gene is TRBV6-5, the J gene TRBJ2-7; 9 bases align to TRBD1. J lost 3 bases, V lost 0 bases, and 3 bases had no gene match. From germline, CDR1 is MNHEY and CDR2 SVGAGI. The CDR3 has 15 amino acids.

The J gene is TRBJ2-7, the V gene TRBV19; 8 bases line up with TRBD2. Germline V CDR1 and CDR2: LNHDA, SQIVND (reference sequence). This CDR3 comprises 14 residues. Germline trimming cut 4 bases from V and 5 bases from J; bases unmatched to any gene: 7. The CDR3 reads CASSTAGVPNEQYF. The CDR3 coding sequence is TGTGCCAGTAGTACAGCGGGAGTTCCGAACGAGCAGTACTTC.

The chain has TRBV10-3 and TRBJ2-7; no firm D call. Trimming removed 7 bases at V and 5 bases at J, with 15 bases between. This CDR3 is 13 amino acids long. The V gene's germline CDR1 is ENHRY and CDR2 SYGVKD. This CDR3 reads CAIMADTQDEQYF. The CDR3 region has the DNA TGTGCCATCATGGCTGACACCCAGGACGAGCAGTACTTC.

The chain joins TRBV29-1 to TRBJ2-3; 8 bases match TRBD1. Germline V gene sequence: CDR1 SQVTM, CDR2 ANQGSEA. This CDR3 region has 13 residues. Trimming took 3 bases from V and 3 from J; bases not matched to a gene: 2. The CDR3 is CSVDRGRTDTQYF. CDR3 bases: TGCAGCGTTGACAGGGGGCGGACAGATACGCAGTATTTT.

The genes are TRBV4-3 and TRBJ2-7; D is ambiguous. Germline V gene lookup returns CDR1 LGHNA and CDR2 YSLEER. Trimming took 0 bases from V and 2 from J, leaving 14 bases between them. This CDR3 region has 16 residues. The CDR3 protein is CASSQDTSVAPYEQYF. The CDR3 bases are TGCGCCAGCAGCCAAGATACGTCTGTGGCCCCCTACGAGCAGTACTTC.

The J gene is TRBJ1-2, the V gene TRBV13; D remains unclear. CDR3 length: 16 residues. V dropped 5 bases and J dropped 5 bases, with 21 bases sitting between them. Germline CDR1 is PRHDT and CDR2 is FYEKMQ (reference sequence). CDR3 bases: TGTGCCAGCAGCCCGAAGGCGAGGGCGAGGGTTTATGGCTACACCTTC. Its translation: CASSPKARARVYGYTF.

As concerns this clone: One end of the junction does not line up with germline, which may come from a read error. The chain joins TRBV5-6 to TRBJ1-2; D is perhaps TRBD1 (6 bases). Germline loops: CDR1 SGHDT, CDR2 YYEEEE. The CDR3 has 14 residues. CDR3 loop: CASTLDSINYGYTF. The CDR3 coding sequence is TGTGCCAGCACCTTGGACAGTATTAACTATGGCTACACCTTC.

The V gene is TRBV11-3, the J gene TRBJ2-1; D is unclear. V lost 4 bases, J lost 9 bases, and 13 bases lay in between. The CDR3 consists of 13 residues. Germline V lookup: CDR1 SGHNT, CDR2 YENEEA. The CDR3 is CASSYTASGEQFF. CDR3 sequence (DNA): TGTGCCAGCAGCTACACAGCATCCGGTGAGCAGTTCTTC.

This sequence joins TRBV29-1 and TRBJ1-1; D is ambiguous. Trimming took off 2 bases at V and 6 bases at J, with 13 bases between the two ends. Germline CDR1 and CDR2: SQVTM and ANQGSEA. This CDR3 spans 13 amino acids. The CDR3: CSVEMEGIAEAFF. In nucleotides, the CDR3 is TGCAGCGTTGAAATGGAGGGTATCGCTGAAGCTTTCTTT. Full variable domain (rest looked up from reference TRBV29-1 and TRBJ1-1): SAVISQKPSRDICQRGTSLTIQCQVDSQVTMMFWYRQQPGQSLTLIATANQGSEATYESGFVIDKFPISRPNLTFSTLTVSNMSPEDSSIYLCSVEMEGIAEAFFGQGTRLTVV.

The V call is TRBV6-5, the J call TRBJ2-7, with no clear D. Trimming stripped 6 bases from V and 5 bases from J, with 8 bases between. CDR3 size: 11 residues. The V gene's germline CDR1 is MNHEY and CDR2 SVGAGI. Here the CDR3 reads CASRKVNEQYF. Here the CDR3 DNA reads TGTGCCAGCAGAAAAGTTAACGAGCAGTACTTC.

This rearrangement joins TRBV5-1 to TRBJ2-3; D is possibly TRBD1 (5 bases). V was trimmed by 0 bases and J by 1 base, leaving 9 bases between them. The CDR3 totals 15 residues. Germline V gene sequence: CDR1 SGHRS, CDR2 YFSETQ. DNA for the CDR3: TGCGCCAGCAGCTTGGAGATAGGGGGCACAGATACGCAGTATTTT. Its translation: CASSLEIGGTDTQYF.

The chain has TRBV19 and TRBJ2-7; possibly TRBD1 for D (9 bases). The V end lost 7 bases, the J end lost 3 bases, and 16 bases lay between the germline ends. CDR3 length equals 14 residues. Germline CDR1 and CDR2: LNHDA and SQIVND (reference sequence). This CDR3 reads CASTRGGQGYEQYF. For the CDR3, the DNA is TGTGCCAGTACCCGGGGGGGACAGGGCTACGAGCAGTACTTC.

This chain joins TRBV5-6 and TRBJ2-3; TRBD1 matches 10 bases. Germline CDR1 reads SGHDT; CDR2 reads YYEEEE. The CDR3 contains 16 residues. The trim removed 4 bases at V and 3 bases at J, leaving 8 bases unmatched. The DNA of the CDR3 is TGTGCCAGCAGCATCGAGACAGGGGGCTTTACAGATACGCAGTATTTT. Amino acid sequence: CASSIETGGFTDTQYF.

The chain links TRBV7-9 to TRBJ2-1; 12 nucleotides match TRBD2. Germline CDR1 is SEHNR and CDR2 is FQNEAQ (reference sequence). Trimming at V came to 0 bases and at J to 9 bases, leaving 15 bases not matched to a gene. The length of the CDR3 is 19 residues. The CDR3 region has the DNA TGTGCCAGCAGCTTAGCTACTTCGGGACTAGCGGGCCGGGGGGTTGAGCAGTTCTTC. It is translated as CASSLATSGLAGRGVEQFF.

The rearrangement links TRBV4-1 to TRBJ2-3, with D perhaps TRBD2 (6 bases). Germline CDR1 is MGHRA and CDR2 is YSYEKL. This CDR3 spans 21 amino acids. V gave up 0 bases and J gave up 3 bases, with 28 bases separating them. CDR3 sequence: CASSQDNQGRWTGVSTDTQYF. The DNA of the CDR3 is TGCGCCAGCAGCCAAGATAACCAGGGCCGTTGGACGGGGGTTTCTACAGATACGCAGTATTTT.

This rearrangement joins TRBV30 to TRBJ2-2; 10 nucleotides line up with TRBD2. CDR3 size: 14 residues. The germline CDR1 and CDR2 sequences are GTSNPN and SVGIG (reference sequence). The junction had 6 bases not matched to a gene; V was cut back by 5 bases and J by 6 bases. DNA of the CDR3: TGTGCCTGGGTGGGGCTAGCGGGAGCCGGGGAGCTGTTTTTT. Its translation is CAWVGLAGAGELFF.

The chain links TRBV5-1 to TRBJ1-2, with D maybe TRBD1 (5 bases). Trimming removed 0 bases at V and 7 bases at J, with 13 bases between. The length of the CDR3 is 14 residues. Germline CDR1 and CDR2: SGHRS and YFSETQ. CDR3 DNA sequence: TGCGCCAGCAGCTTGGCTAAAGGGGTCTCTGGCTACACCTTC. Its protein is CASSLAKGVSGYTF.

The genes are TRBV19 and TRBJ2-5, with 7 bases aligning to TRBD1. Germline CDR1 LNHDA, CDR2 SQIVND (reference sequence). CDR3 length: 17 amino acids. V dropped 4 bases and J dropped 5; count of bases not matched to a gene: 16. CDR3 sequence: CASSNLPTGVGFETQYF. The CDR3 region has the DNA TGTGCCAGTAGTAACCTTCCCACAGGGGTGGGTTTCGAGACCCAGTACTTC.

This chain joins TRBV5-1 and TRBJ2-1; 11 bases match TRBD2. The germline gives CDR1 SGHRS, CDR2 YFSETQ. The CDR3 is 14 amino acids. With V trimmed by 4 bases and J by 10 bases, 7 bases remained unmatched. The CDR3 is CASSGTSGHTEQFF. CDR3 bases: TGCGCCAGCAGCGGGACTAGCGGTCATACCGAGCAGTTCTTC.